The clone carrying this T cell receptor (beta chain) occurred once. Its antigen is as yet unknown. This may come from a read error, since a much larger clone is one base off. The CDR3 spans 13 residues. CDR1 and CDR2 (germline): LGHDT, YNNKEL (reference sequence). This sample is drawn from a study of breast tumors, draining lymph nodes, adjacent tissues. Overall study findings and caveats: Most tumor T cells seemingly derive from lymph node, then expand in tumor. Tumor and nontumor repertoires were significantly more similar in luminal-like than in basal-like breast cancer.

Each CDR3 protein gets one entry after TCRdb re-called the multiplex PCR reads with MiXCR. The sample has 100,000 or so distinct CDR3 sequences, approximately 22% seen once. Breast cancer patients provided tissue from their axillary draining lymph nodes. The sequence was collected from a female donor with breast cancer. Some clones in this sample may be carry-over from other donors' samples. This rearrangement joins TRBV3-1 to TRBJ1-5; D gene unclear. Sequenced input: axillary lymph node tissue. CDR3 nucleotide sequence: TGTGCCAGCACCCAAGATGGTTTTCAGCCCCAGCATTTT. Translating it yields CASTQDGFQPQHF.